Below, 13 T cell receptor beta chains from the same sample are listed, as sequenced in a study of response to subunit inactivated influenza vaccine. One entry per CDR3 protein, called by TCRdb with MiXCR from the RT-PCR reads. The table lists roughly 540,000 distinct CDR3 sequences, under 30% of them singletons. The same data also went into a second study, on T cells expressing NK-cell markers. This second study says: Beta-chain TCR cDNA was generated via 5'RACE template switching with UMIs.

The sequencing used CD4+ T cells sorted from PBMCs, collected 11 to 12 days after vaccination. All receptors derive from a middle-aged man who received an inactivated influenza vaccine.

J is TRBJ2-1 and V is TRBV12-3 or TRBV12-4; TRBD2 is a possible D gene (7 bases). There are 14 residues in the CDR3. V dropped 5 bases and J dropped 3 bases, with 11 bases sitting between them. CDR3 in DNA: TGTGCCAGCAGTAGGGGGGGGATCTACAATGAGCAGTTCTTC. Protein sequence: CASSRGGIYNEQFF.

This rearrangement joins TRBV20-1 to TRBJ1-2, with a weak D call TRBD1 (5 bases). The V gene's germline CDR1 is DFQATT and CDR2 SNEGSKA (reference sequence). This CDR3 is built from 12 residues. V lost 5 bases, J lost 6 bases, and 13 bases lay in between. The CDR3 spells CSAHTQGDGYTF. The DNA of the CDR3 is TGCAGTGCTCACACCCAGGGTGATGGCTACACCTTC.

CDR3 in amino acids: CASSFFPRASPAKNIQYF. CDR3 DNA: TGTGCCAGCAGTTTTTTTCCGCGGGCCTCCCCGGCCAAAAACATTCAGTACTTC. V and J are TRBV28 and TRBJ2-4; the D gene is possibly TRBD2 (5 bases). Germline-derived CDR1 and CDR2 are MDHEN and SYDVKM. The CDR3 totals 18 residues. Trimming shortened V by 3 bases and J by 1 base, and 19 bases separated the two germline ends.

Only a few counts were recorded for this clonotype. The V gene is TRBV5-1, the J gene TRBJ2-7, with 7 bases fitting TRBD1. V lost 4 bases and J lost 3; bases outside the gene matches: 13. Looked up from germline, CDR1 is SGHRS and CDR2 is YFSETQ. This CDR3 comprises 16 residues. The CDR3 DNA reads as TGCGCCAGCAGCATGGGGGCAGGGGGAGTGGACTACGAGCAGTACTTC. Translating gives CASSMGAGGVDYEQYF.

The chain is built from TRBV15 and TRBJ1-4, with TRBD1 as a possible D gene (6 bases). The CDR3 length is 14 residues. With 6 bases removed from V and 5 bases from J, the gap between germline ends came to 13 bases. Germline lookup yields CDR1 LNHNV and CDR2 YYDKDF (reference sequence). CDR3 protein: CATRSGTLNEKLFF. The CDR3 coding sequence is TGTGCCACCAGGTCCGGGACACTGAATGAAAAACTGTTTTTT.

The genes are TRBV28 and TRBJ2-7, with 12 bases matching TRBD1. The V and J ends lost 3 bases and 3 bases, in that order; junction bases with no gene match: 6. This CDR3 spans 16 amino acids. The germline gives CDR1 MDHEN, CDR2 SYDVKM. In nucleotides, the CDR3 is TGTGCCAGCAGTTTGCGCCGGGACAGGGGGCGCTACGAGCAGTACTTC. Amino acids: CASSLRRDRGRYEQYF.

This chain joins TRBV7-2 and TRBJ1-1, with 11 bases fitting TRBD1. Germline V lookup: CDR1 SGHTA, CDR2 FQGNSA. The CDR3 is 15 residues long. V was clipped by 3 bases and J by 5 bases; unmatched bases: 5. For the CDR3, the DNA is TGTGCCAGCAGCTTTGCCGGGACAGGGGGAACTGAAGCTTTCTTT. Protein sequence: CASSFAGTGGTEAFF.

This clonotype has a handful of counts. The chain joins TRBV4-2 to TRBJ1-5; D ambiguous. The germline V gene encodes CDR1 LGHNA and CDR2 YNFKEQ. With 0 bases removed from V and 7 bases from J, the gap between germline ends came to 16 bases. The CDR3 spans 16 residues. This chain's CDR3 is CASSQDIWVGIQPQHF. The CDR3, as DNA: TGTGCCAGCAGCCAAGATATCTGGGTTGGGATACAGCCCCAGCATTTT.

This clonotype appeared a few times. V gene TRBV5-5 combines with J gene TRBJ2-7; a weak D match, TRBD2 (6 bases). CDR1 is SGHKS and CDR2 is YYEKEE in the germline V gene (reference sequence). CDR3 length: 16 residues. The ends were cut back, 0 bases at V and 0 bases at J, with 13 bases in the middle. The CDR3 region has the DNA TGTGCCAGCAGCTTGGGGCCCGGGAGCAGCTCCTACGAGCAGTACTTC. This codes for CASSLGPGSSSYEQYF.

The rearrangement joins TRBV10-3 to TRBJ2-2; a possible D gene is TRBD1 (6 bases). Between the trimmed V and J ends, which lost 4 bases and 1 base, there was a span of 10 bases. Germline V CDR1 and CDR2: ENHRY, SYGVKD. This CDR3 has 15 amino acids. The CDR3 nucleotides are TGTGCCATCAGTGGACAGGTCGGGAACACCGGGGAGCTGTTTTTT. Protein: CAISGQVGNTGELFF.

The CDR3 protein is CSVGFGTGGSGTEAFF. DNA of the CDR3: TGCAGCGTTGGCTTCGGGACAGGGGGCAGTGGCACTGAAGCTTTCTTT. The chain couples TRBV29-1 to TRBJ1-1; 12 bases align to TRBD1. J lost 4 bases, V lost 4 bases, and 10 bases had no gene match. This CDR3 is 16 amino acids long. CDR1 is SQVTM and CDR2 is ANQGSEA in the germline V gene.

The chain links TRBV10-3 to TRBJ2-1; 11 positions agree with TRBD2. Unmatched junction bases numbered 6, after V lost 5 bases and J lost 6 bases. The CDR3 spans 15 residues. The germline V gene has CDR1 ENHRY and CDR2 SYGVKD. CDR3 sequence reads: CAISNSGRAGNEQFF. The CDR3 DNA reads as TGTGCCATCAGTAATAGCGGGAGGGCCGGCAATGAGCAGTTCTTC.

In its sample, this clonotype was seen a few times. The chain recombines TRBV29-1 with TRBJ2-3, with D possibly TRBD2 on 5 matching bases. Germline assignment: CDR1 SQVTM and CDR2 ANQGSEA. V lost 1 base to trimming and J lost 4 bases, with 9 bases between them. The CDR3 spans 13 residues. Here the CDR3 DNA reads TGCAGCGTTGAAGGAAGCGGTCCAGATACGCAGTATTTT. This sequence encodes CSVEGSGPDTQYF.